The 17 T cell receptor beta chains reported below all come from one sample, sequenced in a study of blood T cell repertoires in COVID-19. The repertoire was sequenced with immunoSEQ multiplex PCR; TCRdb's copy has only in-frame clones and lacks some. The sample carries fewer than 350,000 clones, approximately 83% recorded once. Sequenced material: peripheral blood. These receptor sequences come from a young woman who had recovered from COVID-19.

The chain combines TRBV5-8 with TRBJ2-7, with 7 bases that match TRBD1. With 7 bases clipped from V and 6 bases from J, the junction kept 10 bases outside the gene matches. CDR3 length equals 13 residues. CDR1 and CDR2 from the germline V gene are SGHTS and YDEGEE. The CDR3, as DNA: TGTGCCAGCCTGAACAGGGGTTCGATCGAGCAGTACTTC. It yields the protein CASLNRGSIEQYF.

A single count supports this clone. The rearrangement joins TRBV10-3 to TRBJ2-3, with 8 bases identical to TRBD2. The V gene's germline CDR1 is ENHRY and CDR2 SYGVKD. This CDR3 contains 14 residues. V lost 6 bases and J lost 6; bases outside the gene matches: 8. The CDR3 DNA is TGTGCCATCAGCGGGGGGGGTGTGAGTGATACGCAGTATTTT. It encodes CAISGGGVSDTQYF.

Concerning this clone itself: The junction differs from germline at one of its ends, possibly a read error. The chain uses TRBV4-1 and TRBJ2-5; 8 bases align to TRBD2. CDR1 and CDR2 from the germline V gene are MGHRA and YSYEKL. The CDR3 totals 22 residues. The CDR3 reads CASSQEGLLVREARVQQGTQYF. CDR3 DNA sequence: TGCGCCAGCAGCCAAGAAGGTTTGTTGGTGCGGGAGGCCAGGGTTCAGCAAGGGACCCAGTACTTC.

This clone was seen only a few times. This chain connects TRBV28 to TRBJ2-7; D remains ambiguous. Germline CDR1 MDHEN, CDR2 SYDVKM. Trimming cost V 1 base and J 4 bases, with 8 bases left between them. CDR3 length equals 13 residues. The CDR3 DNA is TGTGCCAGCAGTTTATTCCCTTTATACGAGCAGTACTTC. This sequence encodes CASSLFPLYEQYF.

CDR3 sequence reads: CASSEHLRGAYEQYF. The CDR3 DNA sequence: TGTGCCAGCAGTGAACATTTGCGGGGGGCCTACGAGCAGTACTTC. The chain combines TRBV2 with TRBJ2-7, with 8 bases matching TRBD2. The V and J ends lost 2 bases and 2 bases, in that order; junction bases with no gene match: 5. CDR1 and CDR2 (germline): SNHLY, FYNNEI. The CDR3 totals 15 residues.

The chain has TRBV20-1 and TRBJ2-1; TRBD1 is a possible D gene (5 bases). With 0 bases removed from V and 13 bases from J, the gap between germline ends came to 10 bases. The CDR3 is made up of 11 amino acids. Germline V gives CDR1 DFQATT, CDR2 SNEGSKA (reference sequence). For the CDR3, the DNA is TGCAGTGCTAGAGATCGTAGGGGTCAGTTCTTC. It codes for CSARDRRGQFF.

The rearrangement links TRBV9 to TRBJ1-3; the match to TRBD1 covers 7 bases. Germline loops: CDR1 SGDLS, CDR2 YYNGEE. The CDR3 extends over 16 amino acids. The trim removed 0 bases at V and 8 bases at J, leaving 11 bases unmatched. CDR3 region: CASSVEGGDDRDTIYF. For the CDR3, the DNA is TGTGCCAGCAGCGTAGAAGGGGGCGATGATCGGGACACCATATATTTT.

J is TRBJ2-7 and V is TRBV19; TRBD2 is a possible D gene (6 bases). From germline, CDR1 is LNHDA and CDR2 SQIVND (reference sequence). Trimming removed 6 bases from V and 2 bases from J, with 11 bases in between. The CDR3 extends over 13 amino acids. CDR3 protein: CASSPGGTYEQYF. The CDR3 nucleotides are TGTGCCAGTAGCCCAGGCGGGACCTACGAGCAGTACTTC.

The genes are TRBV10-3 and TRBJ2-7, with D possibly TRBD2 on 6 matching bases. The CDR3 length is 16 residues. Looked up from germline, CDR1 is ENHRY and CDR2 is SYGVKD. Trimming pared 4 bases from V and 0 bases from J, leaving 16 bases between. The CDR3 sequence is CAISGDTSYSSYEQYF. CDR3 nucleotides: TGTGCCATCAGTGGAGATACTAGCTACAGCTCCTACGAGCAGTACTTC.

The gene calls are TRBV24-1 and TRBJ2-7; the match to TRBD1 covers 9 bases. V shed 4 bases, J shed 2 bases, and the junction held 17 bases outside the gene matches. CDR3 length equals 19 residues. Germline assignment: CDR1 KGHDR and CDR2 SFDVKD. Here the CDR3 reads CATSDPLYRGLDFPYEQYF. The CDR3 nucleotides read TGTGCCACCAGTGACCCCCTTTACAGGGGGCTGGACTTTCCCTACGAGCAGTACTTC.

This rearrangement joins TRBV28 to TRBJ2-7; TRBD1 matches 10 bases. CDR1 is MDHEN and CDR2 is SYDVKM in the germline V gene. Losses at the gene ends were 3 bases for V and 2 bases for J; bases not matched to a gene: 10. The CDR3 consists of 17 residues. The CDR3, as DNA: TGTGCCAGCAGTTTTCTAGGTGGACAGGGGGGCGCCTACGAGCAGTACTTC. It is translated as CASSFLGGQGGAYEQYF.

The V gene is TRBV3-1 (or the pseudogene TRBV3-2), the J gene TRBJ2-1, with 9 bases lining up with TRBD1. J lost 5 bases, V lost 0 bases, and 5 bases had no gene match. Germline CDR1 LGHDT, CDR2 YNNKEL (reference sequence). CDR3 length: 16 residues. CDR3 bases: TGTGCCAGCAGCCAAGACAGGGACAGGGTTAACAATGAGCAGTTCTTC. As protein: CASSQDRDRVNNEQFF.

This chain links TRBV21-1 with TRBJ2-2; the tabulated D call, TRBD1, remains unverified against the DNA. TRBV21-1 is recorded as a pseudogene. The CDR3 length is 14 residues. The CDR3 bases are TGTGCCAGCAGACAGGGATTGAACACCGGGGAGCTGTTTTTT. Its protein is CASRQGLNTGELFF.

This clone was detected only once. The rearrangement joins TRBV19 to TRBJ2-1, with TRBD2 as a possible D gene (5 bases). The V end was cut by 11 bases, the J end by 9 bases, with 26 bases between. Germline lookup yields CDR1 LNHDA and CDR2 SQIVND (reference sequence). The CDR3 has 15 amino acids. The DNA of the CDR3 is TGTGCCGCGGCTCCCGTGACTAAGAATTCTGGTGAGCAGTTCTTC. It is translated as CAAAPVTKNSGEQFF.

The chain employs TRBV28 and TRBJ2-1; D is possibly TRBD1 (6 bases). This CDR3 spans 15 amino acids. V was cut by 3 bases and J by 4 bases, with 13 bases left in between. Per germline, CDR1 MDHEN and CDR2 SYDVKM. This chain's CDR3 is CASSFPTGPYNEQFF. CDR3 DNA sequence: TGTGCCAGCAGTTTCCCGACAGGTCCATACAATGAGCAGTTCTTC.

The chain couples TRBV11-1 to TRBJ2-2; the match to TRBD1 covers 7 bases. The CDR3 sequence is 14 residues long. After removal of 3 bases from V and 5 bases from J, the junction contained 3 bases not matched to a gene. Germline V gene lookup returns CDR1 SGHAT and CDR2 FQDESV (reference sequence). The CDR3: CASSFPGQTGELFF. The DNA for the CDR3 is TGTGCCAGCAGCTTCCCGGGACAGACCGGGGAGCTGTTTTTT.

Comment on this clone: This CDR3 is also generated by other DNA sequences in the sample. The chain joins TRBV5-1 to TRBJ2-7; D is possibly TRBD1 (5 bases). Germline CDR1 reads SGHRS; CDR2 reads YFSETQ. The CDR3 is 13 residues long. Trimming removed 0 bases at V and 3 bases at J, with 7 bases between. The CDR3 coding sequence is TGCGCCAGCAGCTTGGGCAGGGACTACGAGCAGTACTTC. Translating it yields CASSLGRDYEQYF.